This T cell receptor beta chain came from a study of CD8 T cells in ankylosing spondylitis. Study findings and constraints: It appeared that ankylosing spondylitis blood was characterized by a TCR beta motif of about 8 highly homologous variants. The study looked at matched synovial fluid samples from ankylosing spondylitis patients. Disease-linked clones were reported to be significantly enriched there.

Making use of molecular barcodes, quantitative 5'-RACE generated TCR beta libraries. TCRdb recomputed calls from the 5' RACE reads with MiXCR, one row per CDR3 protein. Here the sample spans about 150,000 distinct CDR3 sequences, 7% to 8% being singletons. J gave up 2 bases and V 4 bases, and 1 base lay outside the gene matches. The germline CDR1 and CDR2 sequences are SGHAT and FQNNGV. The CDR3 is made up of 15 amino acids. This clonotype was detected many times. Its antigen is undetermined. The sequence was collected from a female donor with ankylosing spondylitis or in good health (not recorded which). Sequenced: blood, either unsorted or a sorted T cell fraction (not recorded which). The chain recombines TRBV11-2 with TRBJ2-2; 10 bases map to TRBD1. The CDR3 DNA follows: TGTGCCAGCAGCTGGGACAGGGGTAACACCGGGGAGCTGTTTTTT. Translation: CASSWDRGNTGELFF.